Listed here are 19 T cell receptor beta chains from one sample, sequenced in a study of T-cell reconstitution after alpha-beta-depleted transplantation in children. Unique molecular identifiers were incorporated during preparation of the TCRbeta library. TCRdb reanalysed the PCR reads using MiXCR and keeps one entry per CDR3 protein. The repertoire holds roughly 340,000 distinct CDR3 sequences, with about 17% as singletons. Material: PBMCs, mostly from graft donor cells, obtained 360 days after TCRalphabeta/CD19-depleted stem cell transplant. These receptors were taken from a male patient aged 2 to 9 who had a stem cell transplant for acute lymphoblastic leukemia, so the T cells may come from the graft donor.

In its sample, this clonotype was seen a few times. V and J are TRBV29-1 and TRBJ2-7, with a weak D call TRBD2 (7 bases). Germline values: CDR1 SQVTM, CDR2 ANQGSEA. The CDR3 totals 12 residues. Trimming pared 3 bases from V and 7 bases from J, leaving 13 bases between. For the CDR3, the DNA is TGCAGCGTTGACGGCAGGGGAGGGGAGCAGTACTTC. Amino acid sequence: CSVDGRGGEQYF.

The chain recombines TRBV6-5 with TRBJ2-5; D is unresolved. Germline assignment: CDR1 MNHEY and CDR2 SVGAGI. CDR3 length: 14 amino acids. V shed 2 bases and J shed 4 bases, with 11 bases lying between them. Written as DNA, the CDR3 is TGTGCCAGCAGTTACCCGGGCCTGCCAGAGACCCAGTACTTC. It encodes CASSYPGLPETQYF.

The chain combines TRBV5-6 with TRBJ2-5, with 14 bases that match TRBD2. This CDR3 contains 15 residues. Germline-derived CDR1 and CDR2 are SGHDT and YYEEEE. With 4 bases clipped from V and 10 bases from J, the junction kept 9 bases outside the gene matches. The CDR3 sequence: CASSPSGTSGRGQYF. CDR3 nucleotide sequence: TGTGCCAGCAGCCCGTCCGGGACTAGCGGGAGAGGCCAGTACTTC.

This clonotype came up many times. The V gene is TRBV20-1, the J gene TRBJ2-7, with a possible D match to TRBD1 (6 bases). V was pared by 3 bases and J by 4 bases, with 34 bases between. CDR1 is DFQATT and CDR2 is SNEGSKA in the germline V gene (reference sequence). CDR3 length equals 20 residues. The CDR3 spells CSASESGVFKDPRNSYEQYF. DNA of the CDR3: TGCAGTGCTAGCGAATCAGGGGTGTTTAAAGATCCCCGTAATTCATACGAGCAGTACTTC.

This clonotype was picked up a small number of times. The chain is built from TRBV15 and TRBJ2-2; D may be TRBD1 or TRBD2 (5 bases each). Germline lookup yields CDR1 LNHNV and CDR2 YYDKDF (reference sequence). Trimming shortened V by 0 bases and J by 1 base, and 12 bases separated the two germline ends. This CDR3 region has 17 residues. The CDR3 DNA follows: TGTGCCACCAGCAGAGATGGTGCTGGGGGGAACACCGGGGAGCTGTTTTTT. It translates to CATSRDGAGGNTGELFF.

The table lists this clonotype with a few counts. The chain has TRBV5-1 and TRBJ2-1; D unclear. The V end was cut by 5 bases, the J end by 4 bases, with 10 bases between. CDR3 length: 13 amino acids. The germline gives CDR1 SGHRS, CDR2 YFSETQ. CDR3 region: CASRRRRYNEQFF. CDR3 nucleotides: TGCGCCAGCAGACGTAGACGTTACAATGAGCAGTTCTTC.

This clonotype occurred a few times. The chain recombines TRBV6-5 with TRBJ1-6; D unclear. This CDR3 has 12 residues. Trimming shortened V by 2 bases and J by 8 bases, and 4 bases separated the two germline ends. In germline, CDR1 is MNHEY, CDR2 SVGAGI. CDR3 in amino acids: CASSYGDSPLHF. Written as DNA, the CDR3 is TGTGCCAGCAGTTACGGTGATTCACCCCTCCACTTT.

This clonotype was counted between two and nine times. The chain joins TRBV20-1 to TRBJ2-1, with TRBD2 identical over 14 bases. The CDR3 contains 14 residues. Unmatched junction bases numbered 1, after V lost 4 bases and J lost 5 bases. In germline, CDR1 is DFQATT, CDR2 SNEGSKA (reference sequence). The CDR3 bases are TGCAGTGCTATGGGACTAGCGGGAGACAATGAGCAGTTCTTC. Translation: CSAMGLAGDNEQFF.

This clonotype was seen only a few times. The V call is TRBV7-9, the J call TRBJ2-7; possible D gene TRBD2, 6 bases. The ends were cut back, 5 bases at V and 4 bases at J, with 18 bases in the middle. CDR1 and CDR2 (germline): SEHNR, FQNEAQ (reference sequence). CDR3 size: 15 residues. The CDR3 spells CASSPAGGNRYEQYF. DNA for the CDR3: TGTGCCAGCAGCCCAGCAGGCGGGAATAGGTACGAGCAGTACTTC.

The gene calls are TRBV5-1 and TRBJ1-6; tentatively, D is TRBD1 (5 bases). Trimming left V 0 bases short and J 5 bases short, with 9 bases between. CDR1 and CDR2 from the germline V gene are SGHRS and YFSETQ. The CDR3 runs to 15 residues. The CDR3 region has the DNA TGCGCCAGCAGCTTGGCCGGGGGTGATAATTCACCCCTCCACTTT. It codes for CASSLAGGDNSPLHF.

The V and J genes are TRBV24-1 and TRBJ2-6; no clear D. Trimming took off 4 bases at V and 2 bases at J, with 5 bases between the two ends. The CDR3 runs 14 residues. Germline assignment: CDR1 KGHDR and CDR2 SFDVKD. CDR3 sequence: CATSETAGANVLTF. As DNA, the CDR3 is TGTGCCACCAGTGAAACGGCTGGGGCCAACGTCCTGACTTTC.

This clonotype was observed many times. This chain connects TRBV9 to TRBJ2-1; the D gene could be TRBD1 or TRBD2 (5 bases each). V lost 3 bases, J lost 4 bases, and 14 bases lay in between. Germline CDR1 reads SGDLS; CDR2 reads YYNGEE. The CDR3 totals 15 residues. The CDR3 here is CASSAHPGPYNEQFF. For the CDR3, the DNA is TGTGCCAGCAGCGCCCACCCGGGACCGTACAATGAGCAGTTCTTC.

This clonotype came up a few times. V is TRBV29-1 and J is TRBJ2-5; D is unresolved. The V gene's germline CDR1 is SQVTM and CDR2 ANQGSEA. This CDR3 spans 12 amino acids. Trimming cost V 1 base and J 8 bases, with 11 bases left between them. The CDR3 here is CSVEVGDPTQYF. DNA for the CDR3: TGCAGCGTTGAAGTAGGCGATCCTACCCAGTACTTC. The full variable domain, completed using reference TRBV29-1 and TRBJ2-5, is SAVISQKPSRDICQRGTSLTIQCQVDSQVTMMFWYRQQPGQSLTLIATANQGSEATYESGFVIDKFPISRPNLTFSTLTVSNMSPEDSSIYLCSVEVGDPTQYFGPGTRLLVL.

The table lists this clonotype with a few counts. DNA of the CDR3: TGTGCCAGCAGCCAACGGGGCCCGAATCAGCCCCAGCATTTT. Translation gives CASSQRGPNQPQHF. The chain recombines TRBV14 with TRBJ1-5; D possibly corresponds to TRBD1 (5 bases). The ends were cut back, 2 bases at V and 4 bases at J, with 9 bases in the middle. CDR1 SGHDN and CDR2 FVKESK come from the germline V gene. This CDR3 contains 14 residues.

This chain connects TRBV6-5 to TRBJ2-7; D might be TRBD1 (6 bases). CDR3 length equals 13 residues. The germline gives CDR1 MNHEY, CDR2 SVGAGI. Trimming cost V 2 bases and J 2 bases, with 7 bases left between them. CDR3 protein: CASSYGTTYEQYF. The DNA of the CDR3 is TGTGCCAGCAGTTACGGGACAACCTACGAGCAGTACTTC.

This clonotype was seen only a few times. This chain joins TRBV15 and TRBJ2-7, with 7 bases fitting TRBD2. Germline V gene lookup returns CDR1 LNHNV and CDR2 YYDKDF (reference sequence). The ends lost 1 base at V and 3 bases at J; junction bases unmatched: 9. The CDR3 spans 16 residues. The chain's CDR3 is CATSRASGALGYEQYF. CDR3 nucleotide sequence: TGTGCCACCAGCAGAGCTAGCGGAGCGCTGGGCTACGAGCAGTACTTC.

This clonotype came up once. The gene calls are TRBV12-3 or TRBV12-4 and TRBJ2-7; 12 nucleotides agree with TRBD2. V shed 4 bases and J 13 bases; nucleotides not matched to a gene: 5. This CDR3 contains 12 residues. CDR3 amino acids: CASSSGLAGSYF. DNA for the CDR3: TGTGCCAGCAGTTCCGGACTAGCGGGATCTTACTTC.

This CDR3 is CASSESGGRETQYF. CDR3 nucleotides: TGTGCCAGCAGTGAGTCCGGGGGACGAGAGACCCAGTACTTC. The chain uses TRBV25-1 and TRBJ2-5, with D possibly TRBD2 on 6 matching bases. Trimming cost V 3 bases and J 4 bases, with 12 bases left between them. This CDR3 region has 14 residues. Germline V CDR1 and CDR2: MGHDK, SYGVNS.

CDR3: CAISPTSGRYTGELFF. The DNA for the CDR3 is TGTGCCATCAGCCCGACTAGCGGGAGATACACCGGGGAGCTGTTTTTT. The V and J genes are TRBV10-3 and TRBJ2-2, with 12 bases identical to TRBD2. Trimming removed 6 bases from V and 3 bases from J; junction bases left unmatched: 5. The CDR3 covers 16 residues. Germline lookup yields CDR1 ENHRY and CDR2 SYGVKD.